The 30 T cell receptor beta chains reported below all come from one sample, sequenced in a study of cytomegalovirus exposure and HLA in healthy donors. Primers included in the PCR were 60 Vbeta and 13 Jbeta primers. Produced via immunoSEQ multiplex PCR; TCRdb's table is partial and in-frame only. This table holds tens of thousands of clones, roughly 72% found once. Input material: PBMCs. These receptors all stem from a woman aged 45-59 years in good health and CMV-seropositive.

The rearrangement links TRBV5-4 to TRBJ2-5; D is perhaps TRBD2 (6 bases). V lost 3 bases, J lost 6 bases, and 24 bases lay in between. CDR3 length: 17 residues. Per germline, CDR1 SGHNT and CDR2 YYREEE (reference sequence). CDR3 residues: CASSSWRGAQPGQTQYF. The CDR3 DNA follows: TGTGCCAGCAGCTCCTGGAGGGGAGCCCAACCGGGGCAGACCCAGTACTTC.

The CDR3 region has the DNA TGTGCCAGCAGCGGATACGGGACAGGGGGGACAGATACGCAGTATTTT. Amino acids: CASSGYGTGGTDTQYF. The rearrangement uses TRBV5-6 and TRBJ2-3; 11 bases line up with TRBD1. The length of the CDR3 is 16 residues. Germline-derived CDR1 and CDR2 are SGHDT and YYEEEE. V lost 4 bases, J lost 3 bases, and 7 bases stayed unmatched. The variable domain in full, completed from reference TRBV5-6 and TRBJ2-3, reads DAGVTQSPTHLIKTRGQQVTLRCSPKSGHDTVSWYQQALGQGPQFIFQYYEEEERQRGNFPDRFSGHQFPNYSSELNVNALLLGDSALYLCASSGYGTGGTDTQYFGPGTRLTVL.

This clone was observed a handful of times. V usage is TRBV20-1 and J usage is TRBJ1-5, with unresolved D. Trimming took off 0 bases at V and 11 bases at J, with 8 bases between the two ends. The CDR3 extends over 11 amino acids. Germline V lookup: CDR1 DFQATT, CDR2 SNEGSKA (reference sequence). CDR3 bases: TGCAGTGCTAGAGATTTGCGGGCCCAGCATTTT. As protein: CSARDLRAQHF.

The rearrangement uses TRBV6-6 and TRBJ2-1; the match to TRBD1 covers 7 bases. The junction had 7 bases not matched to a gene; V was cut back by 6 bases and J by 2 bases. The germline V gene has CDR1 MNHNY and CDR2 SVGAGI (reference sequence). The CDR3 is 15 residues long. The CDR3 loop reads CASRSQGGPYNEQFF. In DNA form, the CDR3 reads TGTGCCAGCAGGAGCCAAGGGGGCCCCTACAATGAGCAGTTCTTC.

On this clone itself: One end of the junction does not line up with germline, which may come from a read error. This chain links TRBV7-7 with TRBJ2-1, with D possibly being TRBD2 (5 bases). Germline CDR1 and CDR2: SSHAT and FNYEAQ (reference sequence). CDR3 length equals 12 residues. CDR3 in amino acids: CASSLDGKEQFF. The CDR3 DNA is TGTGCTAGCAGCTTAGACGGGAAGGAGCAGTTCTTC.

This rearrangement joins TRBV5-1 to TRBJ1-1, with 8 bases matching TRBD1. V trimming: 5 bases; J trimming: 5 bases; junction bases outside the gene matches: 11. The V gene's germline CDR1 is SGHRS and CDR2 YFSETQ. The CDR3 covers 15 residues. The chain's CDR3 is CASRHVDRGQTEAFF. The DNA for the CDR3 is TGCGCCAGCAGACATGTCGACAGGGGTCAAACTGAAGCTTTCTTT.

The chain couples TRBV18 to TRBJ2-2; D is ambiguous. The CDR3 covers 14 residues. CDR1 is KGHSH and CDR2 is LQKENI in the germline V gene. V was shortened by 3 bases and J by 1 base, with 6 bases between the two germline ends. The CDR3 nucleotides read TGTGCCAGCTCACCTGCACAGAACACCGGGGAGCTGTTTTTT. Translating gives CASSPAQNTGELFF.

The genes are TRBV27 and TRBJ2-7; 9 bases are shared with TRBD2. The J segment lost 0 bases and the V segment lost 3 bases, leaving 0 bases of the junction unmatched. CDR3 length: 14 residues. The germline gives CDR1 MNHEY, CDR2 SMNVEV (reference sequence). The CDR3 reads CASSFSGSSYEQYF. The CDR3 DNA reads TGTGCCAGCAGTTTTAGCGGGAGCTCCTACGAGCAGTACTTC.

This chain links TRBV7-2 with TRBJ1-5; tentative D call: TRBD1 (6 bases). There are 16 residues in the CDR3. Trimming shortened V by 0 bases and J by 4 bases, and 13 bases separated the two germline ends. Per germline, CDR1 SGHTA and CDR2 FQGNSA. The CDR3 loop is CASSLASGARNQPQHF. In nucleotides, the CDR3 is TGTGCCAGCAGCTTAGCGTCAGGGGCGAGGAATCAGCCCCAGCATTTT. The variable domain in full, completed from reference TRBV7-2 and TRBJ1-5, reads GAGVSQSPSNKVTEKGKDVELRCDPISGHTALYWYRQSLGQGLEFLIYFQGNSAPDKSGLPSDRFSAERTGGSVSTLTIQRTQQEDSAVYLCASSLASGARNQPQHFGDGTRLSIL.

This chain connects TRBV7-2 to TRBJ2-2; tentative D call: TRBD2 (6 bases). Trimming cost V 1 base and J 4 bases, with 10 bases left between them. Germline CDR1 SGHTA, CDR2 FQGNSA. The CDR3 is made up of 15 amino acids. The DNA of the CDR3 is TGTGCCAGCAGCTTAGTCGGGAGCGGCACCGGGGAGCTGTTTTTT. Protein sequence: CASSLVGSGTGELFF.

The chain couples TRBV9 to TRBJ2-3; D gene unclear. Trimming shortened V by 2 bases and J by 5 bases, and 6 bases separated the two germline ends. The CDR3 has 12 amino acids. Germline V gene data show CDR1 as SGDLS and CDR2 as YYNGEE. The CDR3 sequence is CASSVDLDTQYF. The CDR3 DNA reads TGTGCCAGCAGCGTCGACTTAGATACGCAGTATTTT.

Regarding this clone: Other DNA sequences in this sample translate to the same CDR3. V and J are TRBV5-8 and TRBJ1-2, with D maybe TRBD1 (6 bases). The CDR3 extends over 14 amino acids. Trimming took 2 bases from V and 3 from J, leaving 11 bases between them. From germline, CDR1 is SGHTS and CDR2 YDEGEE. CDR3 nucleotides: TGTGCCAGCAGCTTAAGGGGGTCAGACTATGGCTACACCTTC. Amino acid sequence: CASSLRGSDYGYTF.

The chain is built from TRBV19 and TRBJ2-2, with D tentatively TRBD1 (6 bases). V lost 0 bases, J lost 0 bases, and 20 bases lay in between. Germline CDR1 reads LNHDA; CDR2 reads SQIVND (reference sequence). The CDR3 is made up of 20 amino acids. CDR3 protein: CASSIDQRWSDSANTGELFF. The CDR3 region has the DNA TGTGCCAGTAGTATAGACCAACGTTGGTCGGACAGCGCGAACACCGGGGAGCTGTTTTTT.

CDR3: CASSAGGRSYEQYF. In DNA form, the CDR3 reads TGTGCCAGCAGTGCGGGCGGGAGATCCTACGAGCAGTACTTC. The V and J genes are TRBV25-1 and TRBJ2-7; 7 bases align to TRBD2. Trimming removed 4 bases from V and 1 base from J; junction bases left unmatched: 4. The germline V gene encodes CDR1 MGHDK and CDR2 SYGVNS. The CDR3 is 14 residues long.

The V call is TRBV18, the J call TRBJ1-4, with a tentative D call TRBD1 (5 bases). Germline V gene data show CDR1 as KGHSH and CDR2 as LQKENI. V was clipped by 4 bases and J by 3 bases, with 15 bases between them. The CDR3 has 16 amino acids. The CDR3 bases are TGTGCCAGCTCACGTAATACTCAGGGCCCTAATGAAAAACTGTTTTTT. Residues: CASSRNTQGPNEKLFF.

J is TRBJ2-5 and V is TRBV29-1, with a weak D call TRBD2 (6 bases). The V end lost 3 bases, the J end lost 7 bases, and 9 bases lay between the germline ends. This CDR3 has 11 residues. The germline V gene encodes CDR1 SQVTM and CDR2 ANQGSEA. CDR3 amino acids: CSVDMGGTQYF. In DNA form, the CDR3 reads TGCAGCGTTGATATGGGGGGGACCCAGTACTTC.

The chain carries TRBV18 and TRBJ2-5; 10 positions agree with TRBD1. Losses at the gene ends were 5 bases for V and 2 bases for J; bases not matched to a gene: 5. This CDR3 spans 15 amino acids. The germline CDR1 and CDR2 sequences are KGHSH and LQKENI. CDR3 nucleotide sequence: TGTGCCAGCTCAGGGACAGGGGCCTTTCAAGAGACCCAGTACTTC. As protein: CASSGTGAFQETQYF. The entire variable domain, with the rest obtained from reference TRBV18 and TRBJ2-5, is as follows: NAGVMQNPRHLVRRRGQEARLRCSPMKGHSHVYWYRQLPEEGLKFMVYLQKENIIDESGMPKERFSAEFPKEGPSILRIQQVVRGDSAAYFCASSGTGAFQETQYFGPGTRLLVL.

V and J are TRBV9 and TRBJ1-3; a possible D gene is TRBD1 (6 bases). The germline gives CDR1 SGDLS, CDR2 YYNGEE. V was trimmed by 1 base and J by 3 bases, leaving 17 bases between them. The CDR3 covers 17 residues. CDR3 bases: TGTGCCAGCAGCGTATCCGGGACACCGGTTCGTGGAAACACCATATATTTT. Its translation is CASSVSGTPVRGNTIYF.

The CDR3 spells CASSLGSGLEKLFF. CDR3 DNA: TGTGCCAGCAGCTTAGGATCAGGCCTTGAAAAACTGTTTTTT. The V call is TRBV7-9, the J call TRBJ1-4; D ambiguous. Germline lookup yields CDR1 SEHNR and CDR2 FQNEAQ (reference sequence). V lost 1 base and J lost 7, with 10 bases in between. The CDR3 extends over 14 amino acids.

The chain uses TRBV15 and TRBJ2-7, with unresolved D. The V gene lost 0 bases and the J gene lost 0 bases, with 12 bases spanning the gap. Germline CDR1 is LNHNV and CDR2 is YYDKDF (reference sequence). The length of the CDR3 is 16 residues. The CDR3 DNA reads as TGTGCCACCAGCAGAGAAGCCCCACCCCTCTCCTACGAGCAGTACTTC. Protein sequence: CATSREAPPLSYEQYF.

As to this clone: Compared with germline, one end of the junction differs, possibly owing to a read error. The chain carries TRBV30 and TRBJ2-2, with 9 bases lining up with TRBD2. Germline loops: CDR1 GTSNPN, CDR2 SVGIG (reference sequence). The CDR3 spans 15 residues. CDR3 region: CAWSVIAGVLMGAVF. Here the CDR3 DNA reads TGTGCCTGGAGTGTTATAGCGGGGGTCCTAATGGGAGCTGTTTTT.

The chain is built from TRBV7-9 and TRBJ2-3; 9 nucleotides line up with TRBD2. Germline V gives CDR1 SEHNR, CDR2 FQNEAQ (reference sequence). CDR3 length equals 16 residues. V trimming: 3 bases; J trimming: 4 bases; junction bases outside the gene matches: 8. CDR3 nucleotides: TGTGCCAGCAGCTTTTCTAGCGGGATGGGAGCAGATACGCAGTATTTT. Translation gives CASSFSSGMGADTQYF. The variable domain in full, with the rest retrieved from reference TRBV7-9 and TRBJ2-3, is DTGVSQNPRHKITKRGQNVTFRCDPISEHNRLYWYRQTLGQGPEFLTYFQNEAQLEKSRLLSDRFSAERPKGSFSTLEIQRTEQGDSAMYLCASSFSSGMGADTQYFGPGTRLTVL.

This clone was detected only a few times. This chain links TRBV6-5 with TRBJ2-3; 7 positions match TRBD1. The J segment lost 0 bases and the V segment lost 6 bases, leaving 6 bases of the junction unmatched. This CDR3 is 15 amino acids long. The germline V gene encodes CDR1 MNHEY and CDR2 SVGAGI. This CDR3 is CASRADRASTDTQYF. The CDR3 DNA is TGTGCCAGCAGGGCCGACAGGGCTAGCACAGATACGCAGTATTTT.

This CDR3 reads CASSPTRRQSYEQYF. In nucleotides, the CDR3 is TGTGCCAGCAGCCCCACCCGGAGACAGTCCTACGAGCAGTACTTC. V gene TRBV7-8 combines with J gene TRBJ2-7; D perhaps matches TRBD1 (5 bases). The CDR3 loop spans 15 amino acids. Germline V gene data show CDR1 as SGHVS and CDR2 as FQNEAQ. Trimming pared 5 bases from V and 1 base from J, leaving 15 bases between.

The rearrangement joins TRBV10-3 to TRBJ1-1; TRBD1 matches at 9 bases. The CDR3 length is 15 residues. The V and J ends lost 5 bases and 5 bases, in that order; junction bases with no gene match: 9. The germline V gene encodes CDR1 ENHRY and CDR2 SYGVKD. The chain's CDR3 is CAISTPGQGRTEAFF. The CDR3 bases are TGTGCCATCAGTACCCCGGGACAGGGAAGAACTGAAGCTTTCTTT.

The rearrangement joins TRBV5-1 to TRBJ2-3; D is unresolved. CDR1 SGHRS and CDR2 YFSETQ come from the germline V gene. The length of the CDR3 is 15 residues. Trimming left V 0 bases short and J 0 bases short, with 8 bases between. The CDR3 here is CASSLELLSTDTQYF. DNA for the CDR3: TGCGCCAGCAGCTTGGAACTACTTAGCACAGATACGCAGTATTTT. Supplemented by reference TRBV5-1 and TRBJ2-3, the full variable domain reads KAGVTQTPRYLIKTRGQQVTLSCSPISGHRSVSWYQQTPGQGLQFLFEYFSETQRNKGNFPGRFSGRQFSNSRSEMNVSTLELGDSALYLCASSLELLSTDTQYFGPGTRLTVL.

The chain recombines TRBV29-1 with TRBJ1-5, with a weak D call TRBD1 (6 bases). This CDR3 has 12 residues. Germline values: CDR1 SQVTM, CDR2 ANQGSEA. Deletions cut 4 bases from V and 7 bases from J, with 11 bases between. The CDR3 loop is CSVAGAGQPQHF. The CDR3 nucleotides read TGCAGCGTTGCAGGGGCAGGCCAGCCCCAGCATTTT.

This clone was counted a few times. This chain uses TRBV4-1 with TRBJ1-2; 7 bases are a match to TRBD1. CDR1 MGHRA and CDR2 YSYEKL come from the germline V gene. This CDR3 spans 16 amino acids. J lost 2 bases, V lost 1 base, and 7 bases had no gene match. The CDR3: CASSQVVNRGNYGYTF. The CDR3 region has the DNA TGCGCCAGCAGCCAAGTTGTCAACAGGGGAAACTATGGCTACACCTTC.

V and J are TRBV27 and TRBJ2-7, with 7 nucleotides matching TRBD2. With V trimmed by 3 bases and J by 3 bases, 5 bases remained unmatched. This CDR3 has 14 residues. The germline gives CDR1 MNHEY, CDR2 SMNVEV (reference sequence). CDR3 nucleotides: TGTGCCAGCAGTTTCTCAGGCGGGGGCTACGAGCAGTACTTC. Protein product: CASSFSGGGYEQYF.

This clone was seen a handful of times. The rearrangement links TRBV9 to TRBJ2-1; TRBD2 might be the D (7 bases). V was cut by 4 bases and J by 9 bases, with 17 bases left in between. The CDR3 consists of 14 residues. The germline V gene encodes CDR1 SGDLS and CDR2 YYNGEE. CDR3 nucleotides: TGTGCCAGCAGCCCCGGACTAGAAGGGGGTGAGCAGTTCTTC. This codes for CASSPGLEGGEQFF.